The T cell receptor (beta chain) described here comes from a study of blood T cell repertoires in COVID-19. This CDR3 contains 12 residues. The V end was cut by 5 bases, the J end by 9 bases, with 11 bases between. Germline values: CDR1 SEHNR, CDR2 FQNEAQ (reference sequence). In the original workflow: Amplifying reference gene primers gave estimates of nucleated cell counts. The data were produced by immunoSEQ multiplex PCR, yet TCRdb's version contains in-frame clones alone and is incomplete. V, J and clone size reflect that table, while D and trimming were determined from the DNA. The top ten clones hold 2.5% to 3% of a sample with 250,000 or so clones, around 90% of them seen once. Ages ranged from about 18 to 89 years, with residence in about two dozen US areas. Clinical history reported by participants formed the basis on which cohorts were assigned.

This chain uses TRBV7-9 with TRBJ2-1; D remains ambiguous. Material for sequencing was PBMCs or T cells enriched from blood (not recorded which). The clonotype comes from a young woman with acute COVID-19. For the CDR3, the DNA is TGTGCCAGCAGCGACTCCCTGGGTGAGCAGTTCTTC. Amino acid sequence: CASSDSLGEQFF.